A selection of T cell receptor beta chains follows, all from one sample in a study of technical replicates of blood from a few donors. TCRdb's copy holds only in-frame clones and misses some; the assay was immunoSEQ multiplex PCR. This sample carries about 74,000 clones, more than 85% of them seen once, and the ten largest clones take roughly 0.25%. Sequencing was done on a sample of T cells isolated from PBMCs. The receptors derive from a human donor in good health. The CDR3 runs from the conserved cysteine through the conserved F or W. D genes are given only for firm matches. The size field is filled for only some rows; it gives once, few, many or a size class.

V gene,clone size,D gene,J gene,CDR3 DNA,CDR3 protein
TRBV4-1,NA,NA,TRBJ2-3,TGCGCCAGCAGCCAAGAACTAGTCCTAAGCACAGATACGCAGTATTTT,CASSQELVLSTDTQYF
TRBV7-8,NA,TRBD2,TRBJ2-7,TGTGCCAGCAGCCCCATACTAGCGGGCATCTCCTACGAGCAGTACTTC,CASSPILAGISYEQYF
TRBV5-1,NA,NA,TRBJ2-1,TGCGCCAGCAGCTTGCGAGGGATTAGGGAGCAGTTCTTC,CASSLRGIREQFF
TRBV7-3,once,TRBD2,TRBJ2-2,TGTGCCAGCAGCCAGACTAGCGGACTTAACACCGGGGAGCTGTTTTTT,CASSQTSGLNTGELFF
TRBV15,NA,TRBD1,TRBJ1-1,TGTGCCACCAGCAGAGTCGGACAGGGCTACACTGAAGCTTTCTTT,CATSRVGQGYTEAFF
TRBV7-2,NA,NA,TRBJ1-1,TGTGCCAGCAGCTTACAGGTGAACACTGAAGCTTTCTTT,CASSLQVNTEAFF
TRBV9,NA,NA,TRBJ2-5,TGTGCCAGCAGCGTAGCGGGGGTACCCCAAGAGACCCAGTACTTC,CASSVAGVPQETQYF
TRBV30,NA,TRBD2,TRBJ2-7,TGTGCCTGGAGTGCCGGGACTAATTTCTACGAGCAGTACTTC,CAWSAGTNFYEQYF
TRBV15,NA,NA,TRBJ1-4,TGTGCCACCAGCAGAGGCGGGGCAAATGAAAAACTGTTTTTT,CATSRGGANEKLFF
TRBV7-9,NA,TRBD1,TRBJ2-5,TGTGCCAGCAGCCCAACCGACAGGGCCGGGACCCAGTACTTC,CASSPTDRAGTQYF
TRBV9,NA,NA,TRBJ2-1,TGTGCCAGCAGCGTAGGGGACTTGAAGTTCTTC,CASSVGDLKFF
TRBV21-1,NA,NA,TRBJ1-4,TGTGCCAGCAGCAAAGCCCCCGACAGGGGCTGGAATGAAAAACTGTTTTTT,CASSKAPDRGWNEKLFF
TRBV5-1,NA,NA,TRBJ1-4,TGCGCCAGCAGCTTGGTGGGGGCTCCGGAAGAAAAACTGTTTTTT,CASSLVGAPEEKLFF
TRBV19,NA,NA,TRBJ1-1,TGTGCCAGTAGTGAGATAACAGGGATGGGCACTGAAGCTTTCTTT,CASSEITGMGTEAFF
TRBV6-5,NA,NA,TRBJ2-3,TGTGCCAGCAGTTATCAGGAAGCTAGCACAGATACGCAGTATTTT,CASSYQEASTDTQYF
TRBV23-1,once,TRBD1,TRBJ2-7,TGCGCCAGCAGTCATCCAGCCCGGGACAGGGGGTACGAGCAGTACTTC,CASSHPARDRGYEQYF
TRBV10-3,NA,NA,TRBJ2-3,TGTGCCATCAGTGTTGGAGGGGCGCAGGCAGATACGCAGTATTTT,CAISVGGAQADTQYF
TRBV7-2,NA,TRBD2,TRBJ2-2,TGTGCCAGCAGCCCCACGGGAGGGCCGACCGGGGAGCTGTTTTTT,CASSPTGGPTGELFF
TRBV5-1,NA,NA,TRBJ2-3,TGCGCCAGCAGCTTGGATATTGGGCAGGCGAGCACAGATACGCAGTATTTT,CASSLDIGQASTDTQYF
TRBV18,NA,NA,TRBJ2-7,TGTGCCAGCTCACCCCCCAGTTTAGTCGGAACAGGCGAGCAGTACTTC,CASSPPSLVGTGEQYF
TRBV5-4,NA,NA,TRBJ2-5,TGTGCCAGCAGCTCTGAGGTATCGGGTCAAGAGACCCAGTACTTC,CASSSEVSGQETQYF
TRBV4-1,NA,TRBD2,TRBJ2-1,TGCGCCAGCAGACGCATAGCGGGAGGCAATGAGCAGTTCTTC,CASRRIAGGNEQFF
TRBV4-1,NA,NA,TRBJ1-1,TGCGCCAGCAGCCAGGACAGAGTAGAAGCTTTCTTT,CASSQDRVEAFF
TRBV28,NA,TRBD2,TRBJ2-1,TGTGCCAGCAGTCCAAGGGGCGGGAGGGTCTACAATGAGCAGTTCTTC,CASSPRGGRVYNEQFF
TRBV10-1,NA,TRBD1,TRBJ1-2,TGCGCCAGCAGTGCTGACCAGGGGGCTAACTATGGCTACACCTTC,CASSADQGANYGYTF
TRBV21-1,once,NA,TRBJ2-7,TGTGCCAGCAGCAAAGCGCCATTTGGTGGGAGTTCCTACGAGCAGTACTTC,CASSKAPFGGSSYEQYF
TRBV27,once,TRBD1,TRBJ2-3,TGTGCCAGCAGGGTACAGGGGGCAGATACGCAGTATTTT,CASRVQGADTQYF
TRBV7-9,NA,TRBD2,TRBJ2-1,TGTGCCAGCAGCCCGGGACAGATTCGACTAGCGGGAAACAATGAGCAGTTCTTC,CASSPGQIRLAGNNEQFF
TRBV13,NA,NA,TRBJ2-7,TGTGCCAGCAGCCGAAGGGACATATCCGAGCAGTACTTC,CASSRRDISEQYF
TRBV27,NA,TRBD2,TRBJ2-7,TGTGCCAGCAGGGAAGCGGGAGGCACCTACGAGCAGTACTTC,CASREAGGTYEQYF
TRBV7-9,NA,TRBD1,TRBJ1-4,TGTGCCAGCAGCTTAGGGTCGGACAGGGGGGGCGAAAAACTGTTTTTT,CASSLGSDRGGEKLFF
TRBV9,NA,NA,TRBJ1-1,TGTGCCAGCAGCGTCGGGGGTCAGACTGAAGCTTTCTTT,CASSVGGQTEAFF
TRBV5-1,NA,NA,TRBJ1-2,TGCGCCAGCAGGGAATCTGGTGAGGACTACACCTTC,CASRESGEDYTF
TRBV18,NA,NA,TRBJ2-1,TGTGCCAGCTCACCACCCGGGCGGGGATCCTACAATGAGCAGTTCTTC,CASSPPGRGSYNEQFF
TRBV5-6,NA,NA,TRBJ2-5,TGTGCCAGCAGCTTCCTGGGCCCGTACCAAGAGACCCAGTACTTC,CASSFLGPYQETQYF
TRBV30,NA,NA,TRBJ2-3,TGTGCTGTCTTCACAGATACGCAGTATTTT,CAVFTDTQYF
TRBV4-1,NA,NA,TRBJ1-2,TGCGCCAGCAGCCCCGCGGGTAATAACTATGGCTACACCTTC,CASSPAGNNYGYTF
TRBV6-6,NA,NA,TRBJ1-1,TGTGCCAGCAGCCCCACTTTTAGGGAGTGGACTGAAGCTTTCTTT,CASSPTFREWTEAFF
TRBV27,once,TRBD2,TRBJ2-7,TGTGCCAGCAGTACCCTCGGACTAGCGAGAGAGGACGAGCAGTACTTC,CASSTLGLAREDEQYF
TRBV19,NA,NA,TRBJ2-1,TGTGCCAGTAGTATAGTTGGGGGGGCGAATGAGCAGTTCTTC,CASSIVGGANEQFF